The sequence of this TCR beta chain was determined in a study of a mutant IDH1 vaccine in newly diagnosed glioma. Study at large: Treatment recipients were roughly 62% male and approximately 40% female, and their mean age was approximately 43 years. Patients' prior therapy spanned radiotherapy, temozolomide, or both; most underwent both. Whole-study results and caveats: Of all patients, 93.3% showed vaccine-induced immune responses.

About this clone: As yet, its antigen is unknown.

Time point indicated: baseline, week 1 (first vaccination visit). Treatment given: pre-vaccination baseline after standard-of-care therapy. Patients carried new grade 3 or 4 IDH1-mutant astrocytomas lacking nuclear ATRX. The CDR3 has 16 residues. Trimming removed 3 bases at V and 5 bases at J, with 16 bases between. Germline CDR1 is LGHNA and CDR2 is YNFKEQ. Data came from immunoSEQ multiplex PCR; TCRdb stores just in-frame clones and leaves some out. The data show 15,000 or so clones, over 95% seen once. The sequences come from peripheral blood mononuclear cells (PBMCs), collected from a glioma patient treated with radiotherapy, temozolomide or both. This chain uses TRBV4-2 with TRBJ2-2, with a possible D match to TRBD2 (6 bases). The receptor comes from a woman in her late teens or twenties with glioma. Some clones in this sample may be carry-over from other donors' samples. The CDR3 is CASSHPRTEGTGELFF. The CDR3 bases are TGTGCCAGCAGCCATCCCCGAACGGAGGGGACCGGGGAGCTGTTTTTT.